This T cell receptor beta chain was sequenced during a study of blood T cell repertoires in COVID-19. Study-level background: The study drew acute and convalescent COVID-19 samples from the United States, Italy and Spain. From T cells, B-cell-depleted T cells, or PBMCs came the material, which was cDNA or gDNA.

Authors' methods: Cell counts per sample came from amplifying reference gene primers. Using immunoSEQ multiplex PCR, the repertoire was profiled, and TCRdb retains in-frame clones only, with some absent. That table gives V, J and clone size, and the DNA gave D and trimming. The table shows under 65,000 clones, with approximately 90% occurring only once. The germline CDR1 and CDR2 sequences are LNHDA and SQIVND (reference sequence). The V end lost 5 bases, the J end lost 9 bases, and 5 bases lay between the germline ends. The length of the CDR3 is 10 residues. This sequence originates from a woman older than 75 with active COVID-19. The V gene is TRBV19, the J gene TRBJ1-5; D gene uncertain. Specimen: peripheral blood. The chain's CDR3 is CASSGGPQHF. The CDR3 DNA sequence: TGTGCCAGTAGTGGAGGGCCCCAGCATTTT.